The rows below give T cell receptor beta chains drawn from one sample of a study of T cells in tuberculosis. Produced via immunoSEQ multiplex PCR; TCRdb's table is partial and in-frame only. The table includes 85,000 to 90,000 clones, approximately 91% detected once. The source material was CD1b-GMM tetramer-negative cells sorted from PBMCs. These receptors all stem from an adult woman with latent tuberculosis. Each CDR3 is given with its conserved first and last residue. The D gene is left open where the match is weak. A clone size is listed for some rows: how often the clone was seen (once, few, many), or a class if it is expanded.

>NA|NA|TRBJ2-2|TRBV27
TGTGCCAGCAGTCAGGGCACCGGGGAGCTGTTTTTT
CASSQGTGELFF
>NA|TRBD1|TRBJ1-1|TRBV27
TGTGCCAGCAGTTTGAGGACAGGATTGAACACTGAAGCTTTCTTT
CASSLRTGLNTEAFF
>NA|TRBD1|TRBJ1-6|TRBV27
TGTGCCAGCAGTTTTTTATCGGGGACAGGGGGGGGTTCACCCCTCCACTTT
CASSFLSGTGGGSPLHF
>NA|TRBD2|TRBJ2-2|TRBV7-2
TGTGCCAGCAGCTGGACTAGCCTGAGGGGCGGGGAGCTGTTTTTT
CASSWTSLRGGELFF
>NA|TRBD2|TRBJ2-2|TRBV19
TGTGCCAGTTCTCGGCTAGCGGGGTCCGGGGAGCTGTTTTTT
CASSRLAGSGELFF
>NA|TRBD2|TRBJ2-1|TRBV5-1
TGCGCCAGCAGCTCGGGGGGATCCTACAATGAGCAGTTCTTC
CASSSGGSYNEQFF
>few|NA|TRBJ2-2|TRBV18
TGTGCCAGCTCACCACCGGGGGGGCGGCTGTTTTTT
CASSPPGGRLFF
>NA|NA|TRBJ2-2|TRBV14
TGTGCCAGCAGCCCCACAGGGAAGGGGGAGCTGTTTTTT
CASSPTGKGELFF
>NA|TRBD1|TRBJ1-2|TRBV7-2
TGTGCCAGCAGCTCCCCGGACAGGGCGATCTATGGCTACACCTTC
CASSSPDRAIYGYTF
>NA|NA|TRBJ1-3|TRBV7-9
TGTGCCAGCAGCCCCGGGATTTCCTCTGGAAACACCATATATTTT
CASSPGISSGNTIYF
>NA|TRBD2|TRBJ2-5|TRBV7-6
TGTGCCAGCAGTCTAGCGGGGGGGCGGGAGACCCAGTACTTC
CASSLAGGRETQYF
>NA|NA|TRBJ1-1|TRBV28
TGTGCCAGCGGTAGGGGATGGAACACTGAAGCTTTCTTT
CASGRGWNTEAFF
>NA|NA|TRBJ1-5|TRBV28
TGTGCCAGCAGGGCCGGGACACAATGGCAGCCCCAGCATTTT
CASRAGTQWQPQHF
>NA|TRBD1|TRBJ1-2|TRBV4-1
TGCGCCAGCAGCCGAGCACAGGGGATCAACCCTGGCTACACCTTC
CASSRAQGINPGYTF
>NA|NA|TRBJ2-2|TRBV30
TGTGCCTGGCAGGGGACCGGGGAGCTGTTTTTT
CAWQGTGELFF
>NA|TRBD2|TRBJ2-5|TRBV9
TGTGCCAGCAGCTCTCGGGGGGTCCAACGTGAGACCCAGTACTTC
CASSSRGVQRETQYF
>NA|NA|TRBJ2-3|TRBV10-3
TGTGCCACCGAGAGGGATACGCAGTATTTT
CATERDTQYF
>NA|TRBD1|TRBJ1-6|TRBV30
TGTGCCTTGAGACAGGGAGGGAATTCACCCCTCCACTTT
CALRQGGNSPLHF
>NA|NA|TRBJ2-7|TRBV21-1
TGTGCCGGGTACAGGGAATCCTACGAGCAGTACTTC
CAGYRESYEQYF
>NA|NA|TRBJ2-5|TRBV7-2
TGTGCCAGCAGCTTGGGCACCTTCCAAGAGACCCAGTACTTC
CASSLGTFQETQYF
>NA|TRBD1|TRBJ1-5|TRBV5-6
TGTGCCAGCAGCATGTACAGGGGGTCCCAGCATTTT
CASSMYRGSQHF
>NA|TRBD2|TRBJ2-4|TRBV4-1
TGCGCCAGCAGCCCCGACTGGGCGGGGGTAGCCAAAAACATTCAGTACTTC
CASSPDWAGVAKNIQYF
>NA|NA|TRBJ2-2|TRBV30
TGTGCCTGGAGTATCGTGACAGGCACGGGGACCGGGGAGCTGTTTTTT
CAWSIVTGTGTGELFF
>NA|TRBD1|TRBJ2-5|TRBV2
TGTGCCAGCAGGAGGGACAGGGTGGGTGAGACCCAGTACTTC
CASRRDRVGETQYF
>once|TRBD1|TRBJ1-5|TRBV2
TGTGCAAGCAGGACAGGGGGAATCCATAGCAATCAGCCCCAGCATTTT
CASRTGGIHSNQPQHF
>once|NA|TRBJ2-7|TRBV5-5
TGTGCCAGCACCCTGGACAGCTACGAGCAGTACTTC
CASTLDSYEQYF
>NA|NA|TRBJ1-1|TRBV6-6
TGTGCCAGCAGCCTAGATACGAACACTGAAGCTTTCTTT
CASSLDTNTEAFF
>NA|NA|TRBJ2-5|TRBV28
TGTGCCAGCAGTTTCTCCGACCCCGACCGGGGGACCCAGTACTTC
CASSFSDPDRGTQYF
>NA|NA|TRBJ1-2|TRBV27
TGTGCCAGCAGGCGGGGTAACTATGGCTACACCTTC
CASRRGNYGYTF
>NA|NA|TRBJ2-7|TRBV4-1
TGCGCCAGCAGCCAAGATGGGGACACCCTGTACGAGCAGTACTTC
CASSQDGDTLYEQYF
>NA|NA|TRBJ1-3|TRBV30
TGTGCCTGGGGACAGTACTCTGGAAACACCATATATTTT
CAWGQYSGNTIYF
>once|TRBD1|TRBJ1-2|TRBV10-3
TGTGCCATCAGCGCCCCCTCGGACAGGGGAATTCATGGCTACACCTTC
CAISAPSDRGIHGYTF
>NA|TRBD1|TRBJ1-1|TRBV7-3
TGTGCCAGCAGCTCCCAGGGGGCGGGCACTGAAGCTTTCTTT
CASSSQGAGTEAFF
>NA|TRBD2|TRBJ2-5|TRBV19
TGTGCCAGTAACTCATCTGGACTAGCACAAGAGACCCAGTACTTC
CASNSSGLAQETQYF
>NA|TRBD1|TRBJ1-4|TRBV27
TGTGCCAGCAGGAGACAGGGGTGGAATGAAAAACTGTTTTTT
CASRRQGWNEKLFF
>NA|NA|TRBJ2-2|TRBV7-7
TGTGCTAGCAGCGCGGGGGGGGAGCTGTTTTTT
CASSAGGELFF
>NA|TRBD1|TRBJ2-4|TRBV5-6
TGTGCCAGCAGCCGGCGGACAGGGACCAAAAACATTCAGTACTTC
CASSRRTGTKNIQYF
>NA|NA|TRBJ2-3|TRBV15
TGTGCCACCAGCTTGGAGAGGGTGGTACGCACAGATACGCAGTATTTT
CATSLERVVRTDTQYF
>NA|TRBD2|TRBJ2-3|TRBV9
TGTGCCAGCAGCGTCGTCGGGGGGGGCGCAGATACGCAGTATTTT
CASSVVGGGADTQYF
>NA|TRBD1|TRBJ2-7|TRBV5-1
TGCGCCAGCAGCTTAGGGGGCCTTTACGAGCAGTACTTC
CASSLGGLYEQYF
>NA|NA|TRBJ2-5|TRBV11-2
TGTGCCAGCAGCTTAGTGGAGGGGCGAGGGGAGACCCAGTACTTC
CASSLVEGRGETQYF
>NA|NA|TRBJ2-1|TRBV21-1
TGTGCCAGCAGCACCCAAGACAGGATATACAATGAGCAGTTCTTC
CASSTQDRIYNEQFF
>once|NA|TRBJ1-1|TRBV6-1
TGTGCCAGCAGTGAATATCCGGGTGAAGCTTTCTTT
CASSEYPGEAFF